These 28 T cell receptor beta chains were all obtained from the same sample, sequenced in a study of cytomegalovirus exposure and HLA in healthy donors. Vbeta (60) and Jbeta (13) primers were used in the PCR. The table came from immunoSEQ multiplex PCR; TCRdb's copy has only in-frame clones and leaves some out. Counted here are about 110,000 clones, roughly four fifths occurring once; the ten biggest clones make up 5% to 7%. Sequencing was performed on PBMCs. The receptor source for this set is a woman between 45 and 65 years old in good health and CMV-seropositive.

The chain links TRBV29-1 to TRBJ2-7; weak D call: TRBD1 (5 bases). CDR1 is SQVTM and CDR2 is ANQGSEA in the germline V gene. The CDR3 is made up of 13 amino acids. CDR3 nucleotide sequence: TGCGGCGCTCCGGACACCTCGGGTGGCGAGCAGTACTTC. Protein sequence: CGAPDTSGGEQYF.

V and J are TRBV11-1 and TRBJ1-1; no clear D. Germline CDR1 SGHAT, CDR2 FQDESV (reference sequence). The V end was cut by 1 base, the J end by 1 base, with 10 bases between. The CDR3 is 15 amino acids. The CDR3 loop is CASSLEGARNTEAFF. CDR3 nucleotides: TGTGCCAGCAGCTTAGAGGGAGCTAGGAACACTGAAGCTTTCTTT.

V gene TRBV20-1 combines with J gene TRBJ1-2; D is undetermined. The CDR3 is 11 residues long. Per the germline V gene, CDR1 is DFQATT and CDR2 is SNEGSKA (reference sequence). The CDR3 nucleotides read TGCAGCCTAACGAGGAGCTATGGCTACACCTTC. Translating it yields CSLTRSYGYTF.

The CDR3 protein is CASSYRQGVGFNTEAFF. CDR3 bases: TGCGCCAGCAGCTACCGACAGGGTGTAGGTTTCAACACTGAAGCTTTCTTT. The V call is TRBV5-1, the J call TRBJ1-1; 7 bases are shared with TRBD1. This CDR3 has 17 residues. V lost 3 bases to trimming and J lost 2 bases; unmatched junction nucleotides: 13. Germline assignment: CDR1 SGHRS and CDR2 YFSETQ.

This clone was recorded a few times. The V gene is TRBV5-4, the J gene TRBJ1-4; 7 bases fit TRBD1. The germline gives CDR1 SGHNT, CDR2 YYREEE (reference sequence). With V trimmed by 4 bases and J by 8 bases, 14 bases remained unmatched. This CDR3 has 16 amino acids. In DNA, the CDR3 is TGTGCCAGCAGCGATCAAGACAGGGAAAGTATGGAAAAACTGTTTTTT. Protein: CASSDQDRESMEKLFF.

This clone has just one count. The junction shows a germline mismatch at one end, possibly a read error. This chain links TRBV7-7 with TRBJ2-1; D is unclear. The V gene's germline CDR1 is SSHAT and CDR2 FNYEAQ (reference sequence). The CDR3 spans 15 residues. The CDR3 protein is CASSLTEESYNEQFF. Here the CDR3 DNA reads TGTGCTAGCAGCCTAACCGAGGAGTCCTACAATGAGCAGTTCTTC.

This rearrangement joins TRBV18 to TRBJ2-1; TRBD1 matches at 11 bases. The CDR3 loop spans 14 amino acids. Trimming took 6 bases from V and 6 from J; bases not matched to a gene: 4. Germline V gene lookup returns CDR1 KGHSH and CDR2 LQKENI. The CDR3 DNA reads TGTGCCAGCTCGCCCGGGACAGGGGGCAATGAGCAGTTCTTC. Protein product: CASSPGTGGNEQFF.

This clone was observed a handful of times. The chain combines TRBV11-1 with TRBJ1-1; perhaps TRBD1 as D (5 bases). Germline assignment: CDR1 SGHAT and CDR2 FQDESV (reference sequence). There are 14 residues in the CDR3. Trimming pared 3 bases from V and 2 bases from J, leaving 10 bases between. For the CDR3, the DNA is TGTGCCAGCAGCTTCACAGGACTAAACACTGAAGCTTTCTTT. Translation: CASSFTGLNTEAFF.

This chain connects TRBV19 to TRBJ1-1; D is uncertain. There are 13 residues in the CDR3. Germline V lookup: CDR1 LNHDA, CDR2 SQIVND (reference sequence). Trimming shortened V by 6 bases and J by 1 base, and 9 bases separated the two germline ends. The CDR3 DNA reads as TGTGCCAGTAGGAGACAATGGAACACTGAAGCTTTCTTT. This translates into CASRRQWNTEAFF.

The V gene is TRBV2, the J gene TRBJ2-5; 9 nucleotides align to TRBD1. Germline CDR1 reads SNHLY; CDR2 reads FYNNEI. The CDR3 is 17 residues long. V dropped 0 bases and J dropped 5; count of bases not matched to a gene: 10. CDR3 coding DNA: TGTGCCAGCAGTGAAGCGCGCGGGACAGGGAACACGGAGACCCAGTACTTC. It encodes CASSEARGTGNTETQYF.

This clone was counted a single time. V gene TRBV7-8 combines with J gene TRBJ2-3, with 7 bases fitting TRBD2. Germline CDR1 and CDR2: SGHVS and FQNEAQ. The CDR3 has 19 amino acids. Germline trimming cut 3 bases from V and 2 bases from J; bases unmatched to any gene: 17. CDR3 residues: CASSFFGGSGRVYTDTQYF. DNA of the CDR3: TGTGCCAGCAGCTTTTTCGGTGGTAGCGGGCGGGTCTACACAGATACGCAGTATTTT.

V and J are TRBV4-1 and TRBJ1-1; a possible D gene is TRBD1 (5 bases). V dropped 1 base and J dropped 0 bases, with 9 bases sitting between them. The germline V gene encodes CDR1 MGHRA and CDR2 YSYEKL. The CDR3 has 15 amino acids. CDR3 residues: CASSQVDSMNTEAFF. The CDR3 DNA is TGCGCCAGCAGCCAAGTAGACAGTATGAACACTGAAGCTTTCTTT.

This clone was seen just once. One end of the junction fails to match germline, which may point to a read error. Other DNA sequences in this sample translate to the same CDR3. The chain combines TRBV7-9 with TRBJ1-6, with 9 bases aligning to TRBD1. Germline V gene lookup returns CDR1 SEHNR and CDR2 FQNEAQ (reference sequence). The CDR3 extends over 15 amino acids. The CDR3 nucleotides read TGCGCCAGCAGTCCAGGCGGGACAGGGCTTTCACCCCTCCACTTT. It encodes CASSPGGTGLSPLHF.

In the case of this clone: Without the conserved terminal phenylalanine or tryptophan, this CDR3 likely stems from a read error. No DNA is shown, since the ends of the CDR3 on it are uncertain; the CDR3 is the one TCRdb lists. V and J are TRBV10-1 and TRBJ1-5. The CDR3 extends over 11 residues, inclusive of both ends. Germline CDR1 and CDR2: WNHNN and SYGVQD (reference sequence). The CDR3 region is CASLPPRQSGG.

The sample holds a few counts of this clone. V usage is TRBV19 and J usage is TRBJ1-3, with D uncertain. Germline lookup yields CDR1 LNHDA and CDR2 SQIVND (reference sequence). The CDR3 spans 13 residues. Trimming took 3 bases from V and 5 from J, leaving 8 bases between them. The CDR3 loop reads CASSITERNTIYF. The CDR3 nucleotides are TGTGCCAGTAGTATCACAGAGAGAAACACCATATATTTT.

The chain carries TRBV6-5 and TRBJ1-4, with D perhaps TRBD1 (5 bases). The length of the CDR3 is 15 residues. CDR1 MNHEY and CDR2 SVGAGI come from the germline V gene. Trimming removed 5 bases at V and 8 bases at J, with 18 bases between. CDR3 nucleotides: TGTGCCAGCAGTCCCCAGGGAGGTCTTTGGGAAAAACTGTTTTTT. Amino acids: CASSPQGGLWEKLFF.

The rearrangement joins TRBV19 to TRBJ1-1; no reliable D call. Trimming cost V 3 bases and J 0 bases, with 8 bases left between them. The CDR3 has 14 amino acids. Germline CDR1 reads LNHDA; CDR2 reads SQIVND (reference sequence). CDR3 protein: CASSMRELNTEAFF. The DNA for the CDR3 is TGTGCCAGTAGTATGAGAGAACTGAACACTGAAGCTTTCTTT.

The J gene is TRBJ1-5, the V gene TRBV19; D may be TRBD1 (6 bases). Germline lookup yields CDR1 LNHDA and CDR2 SQIVND (reference sequence). The CDR3 covers 13 residues. V gave up 1 base and J gave up 7 bases, with 8 bases separating them. The CDR3 bases are TGTGCCAGTAGTATAGCAGGGGCCCAGCCCCAGCATTTT. Protein sequence: CASSIAGAQPQHF. Looking up the rest from reference TRBV19 and TRBJ1-5 gives the full variable domain: DGGITQSPKYLFRKEGQNVTLSCEQNLNHDAMYWYRQDPGQGLRLIYYSQIVNDFQKGDIAEGYSVSREKKESFPLTVTSAQKNPTAFYLCASSIAGAQPQHFGDGTRLSIL.

J is TRBJ1-4 and V is TRBV28, with D perhaps matching TRBD1 (5 bases). The CDR3 runs to 17 residues. Germline loops: CDR1 MDHEN, CDR2 SYDVKM. Trimming cost V 6 bases and J 7 bases, with 24 bases left between them. The CDR3 region is CASSPVGGTVEFEKLFF. CDR3 in DNA: TGTGCCAGCAGCCCAGTGGGGGGGACGGTCGAATTTGAAAAACTGTTTTTT.

The table lists this clone with a few counts. At one end the junction does not follow the germline gene, possibly because of a read error. The rearrangement uses TRBV10-3 and TRBJ1-3; D is ambiguous. Germline V gene sequence: CDR1 ENHRY, CDR2 SYGVKD. The CDR3 runs to 12 residues. CDR3: CATSSAGNTIYF. The CDR3 DNA reads TGTGCCACCAGTTCAGCTGGAAACACCATATATTTT.

V and J are TRBV2 and TRBJ2-1, with D possibly TRBD2 on 7 matching bases. CDR3 length: 15 amino acids. V was shortened by 5 bases and J by 6 bases, with 17 bases between the two germline ends. Germline lookup yields CDR1 SNHLY and CDR2 FYNNEI. The CDR3 loop reads CASSMSGGAFNEQFF. Written as DNA, the CDR3 is TGTGCCAGCAGTATGTCGGGGGGCGCTTTCAATGAGCAGTTCTTC.

This clone has just one count. The V call is TRBV7-2, the J call TRBJ2-3; 9 bases are shared with TRBD2. The CDR3 is made up of 17 amino acids. V gave up 0 bases and J gave up 4 bases; unmatched junction bases: 8. Germline CDR1 and CDR2: SGHTA and FQGNSA. This CDR3 is CASSLARRGGGADTQYF. The CDR3 DNA follows: TGTGCCAGCAGCTTAGCGAGGCGGGGGGGCGGCGCAGATACGCAGTATTTT.

The chain carries TRBV27 and TRBJ2-5; TRBD1 matches 7 bases. CDR3 length equals 17 residues. CDR1 and CDR2 (germline): MNHEY, SMNVEV (reference sequence). Trimming took 6 bases from V and 3 from J; bases not matched to a gene: 16. CDR3 in DNA: TGTGCCAGCAGCAGTTACGGGTCAGGGGGTAAGGAAGAGACCCAGTACTTC. It encodes CASSSYGSGGKEETQYF.

As for this clone: At one boundary the junction diverges from the germline segment, which might be a read error. Additional DNA sequences in this sample encode the identical CDR3. The V gene is TRBV5-6, the J gene TRBJ2-6, with D possibly being TRBD1 (5 bases). CDR1 SGHDT and CDR2 YYEEEE come from the germline V gene. This CDR3 is 18 amino acids long. CDR3 sequence (DNA): TGTGCCAGCAGCTTGCCCCGACGACTGCTCTCTGGGGCCAACGTCCTGACCTTC. Translating it yields CASSLPRRLLSGANVLTF.

This clone appeared a few times. The V call is TRBV7-2, the J call TRBJ2-3; 7 bases map to TRBD2. The CDR3 sequence is 15 residues long. Trimming removed 5 bases from V and 2 bases from J; junction bases left unmatched: 7. From germline, CDR1 is SGHTA and CDR2 FQGNSA. The CDR3 nucleotides are TGTGCCAGCAGCCAAGTAGCGGGCCTCACAGATACGCAGTATTTT. This translates into CASSQVAGLTDTQYF.

This clone was observed at least ten times. The chain uses TRBV7-3 and TRBJ2-2, with 12 bases matching TRBD2. The CDR3 has 16 amino acids. V shed 4 bases, J shed 4 bases, and the junction held 4 bases outside the gene matches. CDR1 is SGHTA and CDR2 is FQGTGA in the germline V gene. The DNA of the CDR3 is TGTGCCAGCAGCTATCTAGCGGGGGGGAGCACCGGGGAGCTGTTTTTT. It encodes CASSYLAGGSTGELFF.

V gene TRBV7-8 combines with J gene TRBJ1-6; D remains ambiguous. This CDR3 comprises 20 residues. Trimming left V 5 bases short and J 0 bases short, with 23 bases between. The germline V gene encodes CDR1 SGHVS and CDR2 FQNEAQ. This chain's CDR3 is CASSPSHRLAAGSYNSPLHF. In DNA, the CDR3 is TGTGCCAGCAGCCCTAGCCATCGTCTCGCTGCGGGCTCCTATAATTCACCCCTCCACTTT.

The chain carries TRBV30 and TRBJ1-1; 10 positions agree with TRBD1. Germline trimming cut 7 bases from V and 10 bases from J; bases unmatched to any gene: 9. Looked up from germline, CDR1 is GTSNPN and CDR2 is SVGIG (reference sequence). The CDR3 consists of 12 residues. In DNA, the CDR3 is TGTGCCTCCCGGGACAGGGGTCGAGGAGCTTTCTTT. It translates to CASRDRGRGAFF.